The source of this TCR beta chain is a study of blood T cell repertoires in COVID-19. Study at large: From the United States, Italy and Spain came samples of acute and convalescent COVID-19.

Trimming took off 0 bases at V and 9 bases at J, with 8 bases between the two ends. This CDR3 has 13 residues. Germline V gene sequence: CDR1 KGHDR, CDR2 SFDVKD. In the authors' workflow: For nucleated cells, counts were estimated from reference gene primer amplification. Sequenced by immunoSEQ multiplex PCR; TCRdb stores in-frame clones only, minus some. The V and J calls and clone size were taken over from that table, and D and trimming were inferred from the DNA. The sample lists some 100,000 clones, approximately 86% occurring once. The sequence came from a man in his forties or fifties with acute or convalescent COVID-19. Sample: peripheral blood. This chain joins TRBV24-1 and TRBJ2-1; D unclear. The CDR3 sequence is CATSDLVAGEQFF. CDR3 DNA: TGTGCCACCAGTGATTTGGTAGCTGGTGAGCAGTTCTTC.